The 15 T cell receptor beta chains below all came from one sample that was sequenced in a study of T cell repertoires in cytomegalovirus infection. In TCRdb, the reads were re-called with MiXCR into one record per CDR3 protein. The repertoire includes about a million distinct CDR3 sequences, 31% of them detected once, and about 14% sits in the top ten. These receptors have no identified antigens. This material consisted of cultured CD8+ T cells from PBMCs, taken from culture after CMV antigen stimulation. These receptors all come from a human donor in good health (CMV status not recorded). Some clones in this sample may be carry-over from other donors' samples.

The chain carries TRBV27 and TRBJ2-1; D remains unclear. The CDR3 runs to 12 residues. Per germline, CDR1 MNHEY and CDR2 SMNVEV (reference sequence). The germline V and J ends were trimmed by 3 bases and 8 bases, with 8 bases remaining between them. The CDR3 DNA reads TGTGCCAGCAGTTTCAGGATGGATGAGCAGTTCTTC. This sequence encodes CASSFRMDEQFF.

V gene TRBV5-6 combines with J gene TRBJ2-1, with D unresolved. Between the trimmed V and J ends, which lost 1 base and 1 base, there was a span of 6 bases. Germline values: CDR1 SGHDT, CDR2 YYEEEE. CDR3 size: 14 residues. The CDR3 DNA reads TGTGCCAGCAGCTTGACCCGTTCCTACAATGAGCAGTTCTTC. Encoded protein: CASSLTRSYNEQFF.

This clonotype was seen only a few times. The J gene is TRBJ2-7, the V gene TRBV6-2 or TRBV6-3; 7 bases are shared with TRBD1. The V segment lost 0 bases and the J segment 4 bases; nucleotides outside the gene matches: 6. Germline V gives CDR1 MNHEY, CDR2 SVGEGT. The CDR3 has 15 residues. CDR3 sequence reads: CASSYSGTDFYEQYV. The CDR3 DNA reads TGTGCCAGCAGTTACTCCGGGACAGACTTTTACGAGCAGTACGTC.

This clonotype was counted ten times or more. The rearrangement links TRBV12-3 or TRBV12-4 to TRBJ1-2, with D hard to call. The CDR3 is 13 residues long. Trimming removed 5 bases from V and 3 bases from J, with 10 bases in between. The CDR3 loop reads CASSIQPYYGYTF. The CDR3 coding sequence is TGTGCCAGCAGTATACAGCCGTACTATGGCTACACCTTC.

The chain employs TRBV7-9 and TRBJ2-7, with 8 nucleotides matching TRBD1. The CDR3 totals 16 residues. CDR1 SEHNR and CDR2 FQNEAQ come from the germline V gene (reference sequence). V lost 5 bases and J lost 0; bases outside the gene matches: 9. The CDR3 nucleotides are TGTGCCAGCAGCCAGGGGGCAGGGGTTAGCTCCTACGAGCAGTACGTC. Translated, it gives CASSQGAGVSSYEQYV.

This chain uses TRBV5-1 with TRBJ2-5; no definite D call. V dropped 2 bases and J dropped 5 bases, with 10 bases sitting between them. This CDR3 comprises 13 residues. Germline V gives CDR1 SGHRS, CDR2 YFSETQ. The CDR3 DNA reads TGCGCCAGCAGCTTCAGGTCGGAGGAGACCCAGTACTTC. Its protein product is CASSFRSEETQYF.

This clonotype was recorded many times. The V gene is TRBV10-3, the J gene TRBJ2-3; 10 positions agree with TRBD2. The J segment lost 4 bases and the V segment lost 3 bases, leaving 16 bases of the junction unmatched. The CDR3 is made up of 19 amino acids. CDR1 is ENHRY, CDR2 SYGVKD, per germline. The CDR3 nucleotides are TGTGCCATCAGTGACTGGCTAGCGGGGGAGTTCGATCACTCAGATACGCAGTATTTT. Its protein product is CAISDWLAGEFDHSDTQYF.

This clonotype was observed many times. The chain recombines TRBV12-3 or TRBV12-4 with TRBJ2-7, with TRBD1 matching over 7 bases. The CDR3 has 14 amino acids. J lost 4 bases, V lost 6 bases, and 9 bases had no gene match. CDR3 coding DNA: TGTGCCAGCAGCTCCCGACAGGGCCCGTACGAGCAGTACTTC. This codes for CASSSRQGPYEQYF.

J is TRBJ2-5 and V is TRBV6-5; no definite D call. With 3 bases removed from V and 5 bases from J, the gap between germline ends came to 10 bases. The CDR3 totals 13 residues. Germline CDR1 reads MNHEY; CDR2 reads SVGAGI. The CDR3 region is CASSYLVEETQYF. The CDR3 DNA follows: TGTGCCAGCAGTTATTTGGTGGAGGAGACCCAGTACTTC.

This clonotype was detected only a few times. V and J are TRBV2 and TRBJ2-5, with 7 bases fitting TRBD1. Germline V gene lookup returns CDR1 SNHLY and CDR2 FYNNEI. The CDR3 is 16 residues long. Germline trimming cut 6 bases from V and 0 bases from J; bases unmatched to any gene: 10. The CDR3 spells CASSYRDSLYQETQYF. Here the CDR3 DNA reads TGTGCCAGCAGCTATAGGGACAGCTTGTACCAAGAGACCCAGTACTTC. The full variable domain, rest sourced from reference TRBV2 and TRBJ2-5, is EPEVTQTPSHQVTQMGQEVILRCVPISNHLYFYWYRQILGQKVEFLVSFYNNEISEKSEIFDDQFSVERPDGSNFTLKIRSTKLEDSAMYFCASSYRDSLYQETQYFGPGTRLLVL.

This clonotype was observed a few times. The junction differs from germline at one of its ends, possibly a read error. The chain couples TRBV7-7 to TRBJ1-4; 11 bases agree with TRBD1. The CDR3 has 15 residues. CDR1 is SSHAT and CDR2 is FNYEAQ in the germline V gene (reference sequence). The chain's CDR3 is CASSDPGQGGEKLFF. In DNA, the CDR3 is TGTGCTAGCAGCGATCCGGGACAGGGGGGAGAAAAACTGTTTTTT. The variable domain in full, with the rest retrieved from reference TRBV7-7 and TRBJ1-4, is GAGVSQSPRYKVTKRGQDVTLRCDPISSHATLYWYQQALGQGPEFLTYFNYEAQPDKSGLPSDRFSAERPEGSISTLTIQRTEQRDSAMYRCASSDPGQGGEKLFFGSGTQLSVL.

V is TRBV15 and J is TRBJ2-3; 14 positions match TRBD2. V dropped 3 bases and J dropped 0; count of bases not matched to a gene: 8. CDR3 length: 19 residues. Germline CDR1 is LNHNV and CDR2 is YYDKDF (reference sequence). The CDR3 region has the DNA TGTGCCACCAGCAGTAAAAGACTAGCGGGGGGGTATAGCACAGATACGCAGTATTTT. Its protein product is CATSSKRLAGGYSTDTQYF.

The sample holds one count of this clonotype. The chain couples TRBV19 to TRBJ2-1; D gene unclear. Germline lookup yields CDR1 LNHDA and CDR2 SQIVND (reference sequence). CDR3 length: 11 residues. Trimming shortened V by 4 bases and J by 9 bases, and 7 bases separated the two germline ends. CDR3 nucleotides: TGTGCCAGTAGTAGCTGGGGTGAGCAGTTCTTC. It yields the protein CASSSWGEQFF.

In regard to this clonotype: A read error is possible here, since a much larger clone lies one base away. This chain links TRBV7-2 with TRBJ2-1; perhaps TRBD2 as D (5 bases). Germline V CDR1 and CDR2: SGHTA, FQGNSA. Trimming shortened V by 4 bases and J by 7 bases, and 20 bases separated the two germline ends. This CDR3 comprises 16 residues. The chain's CDR3 is CASSSPKRAFWNEQFF. The CDR3 nucleotides are TGTGCCAGCAGCTCCCCCAAGAGGGCTTTCTGGAATGAGCAGTTCTTC.

This clonotype came up many times. The chain uses TRBV7-6 and TRBJ2-7; 9 bases are shared with TRBD2. This CDR3 has 14 residues. V shed 1 base, J shed 7 bases, and the junction held 5 bases outside the gene matches. The germline gives CDR1 SGHVS, CDR2 FNYEAQ. The CDR3 loop reads CASSLGGGAKEQYF. Here the CDR3 DNA reads TGTGCCAGCAGCTTAGGCGGGGGGGCTAAAGAGCAGTACTTC.